This passage covers 20 T cell receptor beta chains from one sample sequenced in a study of shared clonotypes between healthy human individuals. Naive CD8 cells comprised CD45RO-negative, CCR7-positively selected cells, excluding terminally differentiated effector memory CD45RA+ cells. Sequenced by immunoSEQ multiplex PCR; TCRdb stores in-frame clones only, minus some. The sample carries 1.5 million to 2.5 million clones, roughly 94% recorded once. Sequences were obtained from naive CD8+ T cells sorted from blood. The receptor set was obtained from a young man in good health.

The DNA of the CDR3 is TGCGCCAGCAGCTTGGGGACTAGCGGAAGGGAAGAGACCCAGTACTTC. The encoded protein is CASSLGTSGREETQYF. The chain links TRBV5-1 to TRBJ2-5, with 10 nucleotides matching TRBD2. There are 16 residues in the CDR3. Germline V gene sequence: CDR1 SGHRS, CDR2 YFSETQ. Trimming at V came to 0 bases and at J to 3 bases, leaving 5 bases not matched to a gene.

V is TRBV4-1 and J is TRBJ1-1, with TRBD1 identical over 7 bases. CDR1 and CDR2 from the germline V gene are MGHRA and YSYEKL. The CDR3 contains 15 residues. The V and J ends lost 5 bases and 0 bases, in that order; junction bases with no gene match: 6. CDR3 residues: CASSRGPVLNTEAFF. As DNA, the CDR3 is TGCGCCAGCAGCAGGGGGCCGGTTCTGAACACTGAAGCTTTCTTT.

The V gene is TRBV7-8, the J gene TRBJ2-7; D perhaps matches TRBD1 (6 bases). Germline CDR1 reads SGHVS; CDR2 reads FQNEAQ. Trimming took 0 bases from V and 2 from J, leaving 17 bases between them. This CDR3 region has 17 residues. The CDR3 sequence is CASSLALGQSHTYEQYF. The DNA of the CDR3 is TGTGCCAGCAGCTTAGCCCTTGGACAGTCTCACACCTACGAGCAGTACTTC.

The V call is TRBV2, the J call TRBJ1-3, with D unresolved. Germline V CDR1 and CDR2: SNHLY, FYNNEI. V lost 10 bases and J 0 bases, leaving 16 bases between the germline ends. The CDR3 has 15 amino acids. CDR3 nucleotide sequence: TGTGCCACCTTAACCCCAAGGTCCTCTGGAAACACCATATATTTT. Translated, it gives CATLTPRSSGNTIYF.

The V call is TRBV9, the J call TRBJ2-3; 9 positions agree with TRBD2. Germline V lookup: CDR1 SGDLS, CDR2 YYNGEE. The CDR3 has 16 residues. J lost 4 bases, V lost 4 bases, and 10 bases had no gene match. The CDR3 region is CASSLPLSGGPDTQYF. The CDR3 DNA reads TGTGCCAGCAGCCTTCCCTTGAGCGGGGGGCCAGATACGCAGTATTTT. The entire variable domain, with the rest obtained from reference TRBV9 and TRBJ2-3, is as follows: DSGVTQTPKHLITATGQRVTLRCSPRSGDLSVYWYQQSLDQGLQFLIQYYNGEERAKGNILERFSAQQFPDLHSELNLSSLELGDSALYFCASSLPLSGGPDTQYFGPGTRLTVL.

This chain uses TRBV29-1 with TRBJ2-5; TRBD1 matches at 8 bases. The V gene end was trimmed by 8 bases and the J gene end by 5 bases; junction bases not matched to a gene: 10. Per germline, CDR1 SQVTM and CDR2 ANQGSEA. This CDR3 is 13 amino acids long. The CDR3 loop is CSTSRGLEETQYF. The CDR3 nucleotides read TGCAGCACCTCCAGGGGGCTAGAGGAGACCCAGTACTTC.

The chain has TRBV7-8 and TRBJ2-7; TRBD1 matches at 9 bases. There are 14 residues in the CDR3. V dropped 4 bases and J dropped 5; count of bases not matched to a gene: 6. Germline assignment: CDR1 SGHVS and CDR2 FQNEAQ. The DNA of the CDR3 is TGTGCCAGCAGCTACGGGACAGGGAGAGACGAGCAGTACTTC. Protein product: CASSYGTGRDEQYF. The full variable domain, in which reference TRBV7-8 and TRBJ2-7 provide the parts outside the CDR3, is GAGVSQSPRYKVAKRGQDVALRCDPISGHVSLFWYQQALGQGPEFLTYFQNEAQLDKSGLPSDRFFAERPEGSVSTLKIQRTQQEDSAVYLCASSYGTGRDEQYFGPGTRLTVT.

The count of this clone is one. At one end, the junction sequence differs from germline, possibly due to a read error. The chain combines TRBV11-3 with TRBJ1-1, with 12 bases lining up with TRBD1. This CDR3 comprises 20 residues. Germline V gene sequence: CDR1 SGHNT, CDR2 YENEEA. CDR3 protein: CVSSLDSPPGTGGLNTEAFF. The CDR3, as DNA: TGTGTCAGCAGCTTAGATTCGCCCCCAGGGACAGGGGGCCTTAACACTGAAGCTTTCTTT.

As to this clone: Other DNA sequences in the same sample also yield this CDR3. The chain uses TRBV5-6 and TRBJ2-2; weak D call: TRBD2 (6 bases). The V end was cut by 3 bases, the J end by 4 bases, with 10 bases between. CDR1 and CDR2 (germline): SGHDT, YYEEEE. The CDR3 has 14 amino acids. For the CDR3, the DNA is TGTGCCAGCAGCTCGTTGGGGGGCACCGGGGAGCTGTTTTTT. Residues: CASSSLGGTGELFF.

The V call is TRBV11-3, the J call TRBJ2-3, with 9 positions matching TRBD1. With V trimmed by 1 base and J by 2 bases, 7 bases remained unmatched. CDR3 length: 17 residues. Germline loops: CDR1 SGHNT, CDR2 YENEEA. The CDR3 sequence: CASSLGRDRAPTDTQYF. The CDR3 nucleotides read TGTGCCAGCAGCTTAGGGAGGGACAGGGCGCCCACAGATACGCAGTATTTT.

The chain recombines TRBV6-5 with TRBJ2-1; a possible D gene is TRBD1 (7 bases). V gave up 6 bases and J gave up 4 bases, with 16 bases separating them. CDR3 size: 15 residues. From germline, CDR1 is MNHEY and CDR2 SVGAGI. CDR3 amino acids: CASSPGRGAYNEQFF. The DNA of the CDR3 is TGTGCCAGCAGCCCGGGCAGGGGGGCTTACAATGAGCAGTTCTTC.

This chain connects TRBV19 to TRBJ2-2, with TRBD2 as a possible D gene (5 bases). The CDR3 is 16 residues long. Per the germline V gene, CDR1 is LNHDA and CDR2 is SQIVND (reference sequence). V lost 5 bases to trimming and J lost 0 bases, with 13 bases between them. CDR3 nucleotides: TGTGCCAGTAGTCCCCGGGGTAGCGCGAACACCGGGGAGCTGTTTTTT. The encoded protein is CASSPRGSANTGELFF.

This rearrangement joins TRBV7-9 to TRBJ2-7; the D gene is possibly TRBD2 (5 bases). CDR1 and CDR2 (germline): SEHNR, FQNEAQ (reference sequence). Between the trimmed V and J ends, which lost 5 bases and 3 bases, there was a span of 11 bases. The CDR3 spans 13 residues. DNA for the CDR3: TGTGCCAGCAGCCCCCCGGAGGACTACGAGCAGTACTTC. Its protein product is CASSPPEDYEQYF.

CDR3: CASSFGGGRPEQYF. Written as DNA, the CDR3 is TGTGCCAGCAGCTTCGGGGGAGGGCGTCCCGAGCAGTACTTC. V is TRBV7-9 and J is TRBJ2-7, with 7 bases fitting TRBD2. CDR3 length: 14 residues. The V and J ends lost 3 bases and 6 bases, in that order; junction bases with no gene match: 8. Germline CDR1 SEHNR, CDR2 FQNEAQ (reference sequence).

The chain has TRBV19 and TRBJ2-7, with D perhaps matching TRBD2 (6 bases). Germline lookup yields CDR1 LNHDA and CDR2 SQIVND (reference sequence). The CDR3 consists of 14 residues. The germline V and J ends were trimmed by 3 bases and 2 bases, with 11 bases remaining between them. In DNA, the CDR3 is TGTGCCAGTAGTATCTCCGGGACTGCCTACGAGCAGTACTTC. Its translation: CASSISGTAYEQYF.

CDR3 loop: CASSPGRPDTQYF. DNA of the CDR3: TGCGCCAGCAGCCCGGGTAGGCCAGATACGCAGTATTTT. V usage is TRBV4-1 and J usage is TRBJ2-3, with no clear D. Per germline, CDR1 MGHRA and CDR2 YSYEKL. V lost 4 bases, J lost 4 bases, and 9 bases lay in between. CDR3 length equals 13 residues.

V and J are TRBV6-5 and TRBJ2-3; TRBD1 matches 7 bases. In germline, CDR1 is MNHEY, CDR2 SVGAGI. V dropped 4 bases and J dropped 6; count of bases not matched to a gene: 10. The CDR3 has 15 residues. The CDR3 loop reads CASSSDYRGRDTQYF. The CDR3 DNA reads TGTGCCAGCAGTTCCGATTACAGGGGCAGGGATACGCAGTATTTT.

The V gene is TRBV30, the J gene TRBJ2-5, with D perhaps matching TRBD1 (6 bases). The CDR3 is 14 amino acids. V was cut by 0 bases and J by 1 base, with 9 bases left in between. Germline loops: CDR1 GTSNPN, CDR2 SVGIG (reference sequence). The CDR3 spells CAWSVGAAQETQYF. The CDR3, as DNA: TGTGCCTGGAGTGTGGGGGCAGCCCAAGAGACCCAGTACTTC.

The chain recombines TRBV10-3 with TRBJ1-4, with D maybe TRBD1 (5 bases). Trimming stripped 0 bases from V and 0 bases from J, with 8 bases between. CDR1 is ENHRY and CDR2 is SYGVKD in the germline V gene. The CDR3 consists of 16 residues. CDR3 bases: TGTGCCATCAGTGAGTCGTGGACAACAACTAATGAAAAACTGTTTTTT. This encodes CAISESWTTTNEKLFF.

V and J are TRBV4-1 and TRBJ2-1; D gene ambiguous. Trimming pared 4 bases from V and 6 bases from J, leaving 10 bases between. This CDR3 has 13 residues. Per the germline V gene, CDR1 is MGHRA and CDR2 is YSYEKL. CDR3 DNA sequence: TGCGCCAGCAGCCTCCCTCTGGCCAATGAGCAGTTCTTC. It yields the protein CASSLPLANEQFF.